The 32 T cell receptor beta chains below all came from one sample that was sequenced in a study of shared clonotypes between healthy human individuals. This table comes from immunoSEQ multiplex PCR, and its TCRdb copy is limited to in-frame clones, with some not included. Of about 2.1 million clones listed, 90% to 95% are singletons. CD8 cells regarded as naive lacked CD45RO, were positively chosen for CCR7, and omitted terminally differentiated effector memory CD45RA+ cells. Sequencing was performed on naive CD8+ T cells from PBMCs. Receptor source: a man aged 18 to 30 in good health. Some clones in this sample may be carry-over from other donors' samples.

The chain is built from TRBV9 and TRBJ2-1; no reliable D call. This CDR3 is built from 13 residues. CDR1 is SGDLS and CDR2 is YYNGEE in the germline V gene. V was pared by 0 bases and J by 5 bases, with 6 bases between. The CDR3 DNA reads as TGTGCCAGCAGCGTAGCACAAGACAATGAGCAGTTCTTC. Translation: CASSVAQDNEQFF.

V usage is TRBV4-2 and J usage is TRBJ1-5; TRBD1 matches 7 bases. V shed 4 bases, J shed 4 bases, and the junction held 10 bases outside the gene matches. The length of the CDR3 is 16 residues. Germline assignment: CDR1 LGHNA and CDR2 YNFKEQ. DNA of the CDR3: TGTGCCAGCAGCCCAAACCCCGGGACAGATAATCAGCCCCAGCATTTT. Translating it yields CASSPNPGTDNQPQHF.

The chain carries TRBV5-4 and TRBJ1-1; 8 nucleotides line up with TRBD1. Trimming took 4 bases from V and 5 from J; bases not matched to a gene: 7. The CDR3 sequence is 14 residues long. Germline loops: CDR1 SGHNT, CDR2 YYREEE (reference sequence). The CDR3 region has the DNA TGTGCCAGCAGCCTGGACAGGGCGGGAACTGAAGCTTTCTTT. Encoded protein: CASSLDRAGTEAFF.

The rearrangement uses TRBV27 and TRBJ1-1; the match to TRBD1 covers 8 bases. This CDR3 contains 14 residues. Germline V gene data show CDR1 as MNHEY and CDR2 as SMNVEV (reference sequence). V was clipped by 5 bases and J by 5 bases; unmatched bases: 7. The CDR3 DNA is TGTGCCAGCAGTCTAGTACAGGGGGTAACTGAAGCTTTCTTT. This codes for CASSLVQGVTEAFF.

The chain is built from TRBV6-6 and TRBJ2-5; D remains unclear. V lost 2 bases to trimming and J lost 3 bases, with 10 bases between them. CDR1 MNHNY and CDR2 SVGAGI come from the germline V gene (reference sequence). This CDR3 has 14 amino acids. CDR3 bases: TGTGCCAGCAGTTACGTACCCCGGGAAGAGACCCAGTACTTC. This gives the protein CASSYVPREETQYF.

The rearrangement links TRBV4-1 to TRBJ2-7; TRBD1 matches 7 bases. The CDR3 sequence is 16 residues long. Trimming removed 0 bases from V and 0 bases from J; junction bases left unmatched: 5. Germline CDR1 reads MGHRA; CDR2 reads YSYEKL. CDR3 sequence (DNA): TGCGCCAGCAGCCAAGATATGTCAGGGGGCTCCTACGAGCAGTACTTC. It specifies CASSQDMSGGSYEQYF.

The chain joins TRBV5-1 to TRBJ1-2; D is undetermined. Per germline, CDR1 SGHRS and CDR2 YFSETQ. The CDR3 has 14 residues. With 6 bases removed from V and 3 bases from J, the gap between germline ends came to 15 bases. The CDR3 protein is CASTRSGQDYGYTF. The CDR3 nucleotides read TGCGCCAGCACCAGATCAGGCCAGGACTATGGCTACACCTTC.

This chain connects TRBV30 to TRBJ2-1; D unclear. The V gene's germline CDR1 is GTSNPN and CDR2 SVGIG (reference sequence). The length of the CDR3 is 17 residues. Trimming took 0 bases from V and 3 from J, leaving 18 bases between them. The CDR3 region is CAWSVPPQRRIYNEQFF. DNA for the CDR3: TGTGCCTGGAGTGTACCCCCTCAGCGACGAATCTACAATGAGCAGTTCTTC.

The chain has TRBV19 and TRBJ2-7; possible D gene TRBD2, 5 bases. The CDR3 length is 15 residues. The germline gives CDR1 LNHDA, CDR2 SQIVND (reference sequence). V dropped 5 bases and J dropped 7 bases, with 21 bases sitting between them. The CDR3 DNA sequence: TGTGCCAGTAGTCTACGGCACTATCAATCGGGGGAGCAGTACTTC. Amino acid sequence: CASSLRHYQSGEQYF.

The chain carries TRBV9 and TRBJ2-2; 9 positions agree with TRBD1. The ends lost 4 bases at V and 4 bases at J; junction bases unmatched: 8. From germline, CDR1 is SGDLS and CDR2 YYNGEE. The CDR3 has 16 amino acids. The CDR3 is CASSSWGTGSTGELFF. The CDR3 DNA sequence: TGTGCCAGCAGCTCATGGGGGACAGGGAGCACCGGGGAGCTGTTTTTT.

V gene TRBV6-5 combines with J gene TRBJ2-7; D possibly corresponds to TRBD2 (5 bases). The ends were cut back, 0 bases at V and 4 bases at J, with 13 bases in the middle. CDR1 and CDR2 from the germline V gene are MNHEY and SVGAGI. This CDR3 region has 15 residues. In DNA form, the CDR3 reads TGTGCCAGCAGTTACTCGACGGACTGGACTTACGAGCAGTACTTC. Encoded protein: CASSYSTDWTYEQYF.

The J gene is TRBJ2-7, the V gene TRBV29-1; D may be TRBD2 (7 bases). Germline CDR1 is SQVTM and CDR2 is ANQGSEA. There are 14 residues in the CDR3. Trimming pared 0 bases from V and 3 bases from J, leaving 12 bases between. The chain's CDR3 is CSVEDGGGGYEQYF. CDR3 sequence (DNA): TGCAGCGTTGAAGATGGGGGGGGCGGCTACGAGCAGTACTTC.

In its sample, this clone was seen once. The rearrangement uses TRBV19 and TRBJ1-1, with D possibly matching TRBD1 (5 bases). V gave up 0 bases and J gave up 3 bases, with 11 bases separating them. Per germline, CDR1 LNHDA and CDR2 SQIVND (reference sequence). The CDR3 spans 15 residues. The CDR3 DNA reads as TGTGCCAGTAGTATAGATCAGGGTAAGGACACTGAAGCTTTCTTT. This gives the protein CASSIDQGKDTEAFF.

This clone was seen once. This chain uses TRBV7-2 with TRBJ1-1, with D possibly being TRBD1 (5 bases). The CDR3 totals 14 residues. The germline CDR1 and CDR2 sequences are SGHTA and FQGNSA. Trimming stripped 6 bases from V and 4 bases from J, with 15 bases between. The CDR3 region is CASSLAGGSTEAFF. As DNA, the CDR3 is TGTGCCAGCAGTCTAGCTGGGGGGAGCACTGAAGCTTTCTTT.

The CDR3 bases are TGCGCCAGCACCGCATTAGGGGGATACGAGCAGTACTTC. Its protein product is CASTALGGYEQYF. The J gene is TRBJ2-7, the V gene TRBV5-1, with a possible D match to TRBD1 (6 bases). Germline V lookup: CDR1 SGHRS, CDR2 YFSETQ. Trimming took 6 bases from V and 4 from J, leaving 14 bases between them. The CDR3 has 13 amino acids.

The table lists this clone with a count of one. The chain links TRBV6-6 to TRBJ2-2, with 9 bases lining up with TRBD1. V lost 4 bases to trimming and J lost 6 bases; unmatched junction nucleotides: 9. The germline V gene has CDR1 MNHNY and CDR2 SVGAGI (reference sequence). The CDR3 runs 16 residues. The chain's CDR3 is CASSSNRGRMAGELFF. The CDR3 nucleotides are TGTGCCAGCAGTTCCAACAGGGGGCGGATGGCCGGGGAGCTGTTTTTT.

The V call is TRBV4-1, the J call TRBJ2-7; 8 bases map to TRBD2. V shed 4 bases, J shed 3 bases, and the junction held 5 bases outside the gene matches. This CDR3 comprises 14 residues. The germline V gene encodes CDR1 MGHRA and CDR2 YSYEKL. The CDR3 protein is CASSLAGLDYEQYF. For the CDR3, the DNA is TGCGCCAGCAGCCTGGCGGGACTAGACTACGAGCAGTACTTC.

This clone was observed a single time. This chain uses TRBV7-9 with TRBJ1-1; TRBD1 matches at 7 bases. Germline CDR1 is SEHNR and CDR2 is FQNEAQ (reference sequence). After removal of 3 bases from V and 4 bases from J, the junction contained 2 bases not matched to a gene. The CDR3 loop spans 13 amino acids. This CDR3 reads CASSLGDSTEAFF. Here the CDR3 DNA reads TGTGCCAGCAGCTTGGGGGACAGCACTGAAGCTTTCTTT.

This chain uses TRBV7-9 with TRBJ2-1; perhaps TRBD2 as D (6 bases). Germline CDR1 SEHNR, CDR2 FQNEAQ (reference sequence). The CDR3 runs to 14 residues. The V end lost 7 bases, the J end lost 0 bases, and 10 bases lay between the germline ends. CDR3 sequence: CASTGGASYNEQFF. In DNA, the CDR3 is TGTGCCAGCACCGGCGGGGCCTCCTACAATGAGCAGTTCTTC. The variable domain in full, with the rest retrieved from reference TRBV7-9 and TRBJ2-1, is DTGVSQNPRHKITKRGQNVTFRCDPISEHNRLYWYRQTLGQGPEFLTYFQNEAQLEKSRLLSDRFSAERPKGSFSTLEIQRTEQGDSAMYLCASTGGASYNEQFFGPGTRLTVL.

CDR3 sequence reads: CASSEVRGPNYEQYF. As DNA, the CDR3 is TGTGCCAGCAGTGAAGTAAGGGGTCCGAACTACGAGCAGTACTTC. The V gene is TRBV6-1, the J gene TRBJ2-7, with D perhaps matching TRBD1 (5 bases). The CDR3 has 15 residues. V dropped 1 base and J dropped 3 bases, with 13 bases sitting between them. Germline V gene lookup returns CDR1 MNHNS and CDR2 SASEGT.

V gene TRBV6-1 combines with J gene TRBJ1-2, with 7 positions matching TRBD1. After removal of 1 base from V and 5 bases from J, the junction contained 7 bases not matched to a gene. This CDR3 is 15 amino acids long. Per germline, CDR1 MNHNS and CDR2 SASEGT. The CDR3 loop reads CASSEGGTALYGYTF. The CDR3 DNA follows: TGTGCCAGCAGTGAAGGGGGGACAGCCCTTTATGGCTACACCTTC.

The CDR3 reads CASSLRGRTDPQNEQFF. CDR3 DNA sequence: TGTGCCAGCAGCTTAAGGGGCAGGACCGACCCTCAGAATGAGCAGTTCTTC. The rearrangement uses TRBV7-9 and TRBJ2-1; possible D gene TRBD1, 5 bases. Trimming left V 2 bases short and J 7 bases short, with 21 bases between. CDR3 length: 17 residues. Germline-derived CDR1 and CDR2 are SEHNR and FQNEAQ (reference sequence).

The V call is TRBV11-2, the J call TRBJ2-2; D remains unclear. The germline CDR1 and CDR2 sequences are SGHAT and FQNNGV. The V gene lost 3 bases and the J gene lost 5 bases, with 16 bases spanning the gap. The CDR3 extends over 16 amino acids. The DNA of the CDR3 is TGTGCCAGCAGCTTTATCCTCAAATCCCTTACCGGGGAGCTGTTTTTT. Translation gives CASSFILKSLTGELFF. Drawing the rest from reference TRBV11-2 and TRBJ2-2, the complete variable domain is EAGVAQSPRYKIIEKRQSVAFWCNPISGHATLYWYQQILGQGPKLLIQFQNNGVVDDSQLPKDRFSAERLKGVDSTLKIQPAKLEDSAVYLCASSFILKSLTGELFFGEGSRLTVL.

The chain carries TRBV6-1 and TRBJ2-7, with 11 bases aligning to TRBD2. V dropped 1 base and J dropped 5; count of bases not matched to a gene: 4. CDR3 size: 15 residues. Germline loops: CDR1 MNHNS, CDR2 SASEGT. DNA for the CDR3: TGTGCCAGCAGTGAAGGAGTAGCGGGAGGGGACGAGCAGTACTTC. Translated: CASSEGVAGGDEQYF.

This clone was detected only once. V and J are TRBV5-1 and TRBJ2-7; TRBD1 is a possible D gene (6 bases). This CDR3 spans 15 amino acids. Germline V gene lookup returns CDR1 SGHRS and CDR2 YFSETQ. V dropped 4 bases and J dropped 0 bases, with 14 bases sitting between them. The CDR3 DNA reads TGCGCCAGCAGCAGGGACACGTTGAGCTCCTACGAGCAGTACTTC. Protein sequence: CASSRDTLSSYEQYF. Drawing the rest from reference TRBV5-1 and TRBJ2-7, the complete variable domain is KAGVTQTPRYLIKTRGQQVTLSCSPISGHRSVSWYQQTPGQGLQFLFEYFSETQRNKGNFPGRFSGRQFSNSRSEMNVSTLELGDSALYLCASSRDTLSSYEQYFGPGTRLTVT.

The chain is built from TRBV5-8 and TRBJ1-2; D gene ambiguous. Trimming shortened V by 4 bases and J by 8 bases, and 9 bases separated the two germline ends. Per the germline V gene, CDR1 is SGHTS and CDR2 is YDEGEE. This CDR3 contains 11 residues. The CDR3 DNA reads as TGTGCCAGCAGCGATGGAACGGGCTACACCTTC. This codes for CASSDGTGYTF.

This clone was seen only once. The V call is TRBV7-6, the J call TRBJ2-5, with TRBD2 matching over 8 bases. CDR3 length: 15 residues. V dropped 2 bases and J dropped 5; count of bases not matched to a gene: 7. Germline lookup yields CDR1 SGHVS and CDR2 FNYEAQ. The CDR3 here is CASSLRREVGETQYF. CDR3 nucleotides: TGTGCCAGCAGCTTACGGCGGGAGGTGGGCGAGACCCAGTACTTC.

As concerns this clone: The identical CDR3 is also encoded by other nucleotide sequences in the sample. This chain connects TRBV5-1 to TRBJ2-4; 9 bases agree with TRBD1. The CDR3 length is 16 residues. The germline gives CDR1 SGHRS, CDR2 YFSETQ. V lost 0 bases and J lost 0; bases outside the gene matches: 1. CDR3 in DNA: TGCGCCAGCAGCTTGGGGGACAGGGAAGCCAAAAACATTCAGTACTTC. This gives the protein CASSLGDREAKNIQYF.

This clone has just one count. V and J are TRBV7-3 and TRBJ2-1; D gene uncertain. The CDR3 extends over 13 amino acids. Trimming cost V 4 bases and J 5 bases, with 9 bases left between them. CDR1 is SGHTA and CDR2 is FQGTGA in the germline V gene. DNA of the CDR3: TGTGCCAGCAGCTCCGACGAGCACAATGAGCAGTTCTTC. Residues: CASSSDEHNEQFF. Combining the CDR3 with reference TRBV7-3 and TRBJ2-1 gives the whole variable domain GAGVSQTPSNKVTEKGKYVELRCDPISGHTALYWYRQSLGQGPEFLIYFQGTGAADDSGLPNDRFFAVRPEGSVSTLKIQRTERGDSAVYLCASSSDEHNEQFFGPGTRLTVL.

The CDR3 DNA reads TGTGCCAGCAGTTTAATCGGACAGGGAGAGCTGTTTTTT. The encoded protein is CASSLIGQGELFF. This sequence joins TRBV28 and TRBJ2-2, with 8 bases aligning to TRBD1. This CDR3 has 13 residues. CDR1 is MDHEN, CDR2 SYDVKM, per germline. V trimming: 2 bases; J trimming: 11 bases; junction bases outside the gene matches: 4.

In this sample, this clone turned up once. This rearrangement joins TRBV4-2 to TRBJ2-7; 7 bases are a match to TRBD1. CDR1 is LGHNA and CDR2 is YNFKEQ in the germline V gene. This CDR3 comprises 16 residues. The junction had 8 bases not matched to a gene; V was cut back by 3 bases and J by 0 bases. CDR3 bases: TGTGCCAGCAGCCACCCAGGGACAGAAAGCTCCTACGAGCAGTACTTC. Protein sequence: CASSHPGTESSYEQYF.

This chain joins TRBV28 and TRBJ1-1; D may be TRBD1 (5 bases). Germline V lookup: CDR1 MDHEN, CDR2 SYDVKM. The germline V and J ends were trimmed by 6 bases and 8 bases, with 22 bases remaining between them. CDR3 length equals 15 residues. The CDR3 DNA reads TGTGCCAGCAGGACCCCCGGGACCTCCAATTGGGAAGCTTTCTTT. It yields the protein CASRTPGTSNWEAFF.